This T cell receptor (beta chain) was identified during a study of T cell responses to AZD1222 COVID-19 vaccine. A remark on this clone: As yet, its antigen is unknown.

Germline loops: CDR1 SGHTA, CDR2 FQGNSA. Losses at the gene ends were 2 bases for V and 4 bases for J; bases not matched to a gene: 11. CDR3 size: 17 residues. Notes on the study in general: Per reports, nearly half of all spike-specific TCRs target regions that are unmutated in variants.

Sequencing was performed with immunoSEQ multiplex PCR; in TCRdb, only in-frame clones are kept and a portion is missing. The table lists over 90,000 clones, 91% of them singletons, with 45% to 50% in the top ten. The TCR originated in an adult in good health. The V and J genes are TRBV7-2 and TRBJ2-7; TRBD2 agrees at 10 bases. The specimen was peripheral blood, collected on day 0 of AZD1222 vaccination. The CDR3 nucleotides read TGTGCCAGCAGCTTAACCCGGACTAGCGGAATACTGTACGAGCAGTACTTC. Amino acids: CASSLTRTSGILYEQYF.